The sequence of this T cell receptor beta chain was determined in a study of T cell repertoires and Cas9 in healthy adults. Assay used: immunoSEQ multiplex PCR; TCRdb lists only in-frame clones, some missing. The table lists about 15,000 clones, 89% of them singletons. Germline V gene sequence: CDR1 SGDLS, CDR2 YYNGEE. J gave up 7 bases and V 1 base, and 8 bases lay outside the gene matches. CDR3 length equals 16 residues. A note on this clone: Its antigen is unidentified.

Whole-study findings and limits: SpCas9-reactive regulatory T cells reportedly mitigated SpCas9-reactive effector T cells in vitro.

Sequencing input: Tregs (CD4+, CD25+, CD127-, CD137-, CD154-) from PBMCs; culture status not recorded. This TCR was sampled from a human donor in good health. J is TRBJ2-1 and V is TRBV9; TRBD2 matches at 10 bases. The CDR3 reads CASSVQALAGVNEQFF. CDR3 bases: TGTGCCAGCAGCGTACAGGCCCTAGCGGGAGTTAATGAGCAGTTCTTC.